Listed below are T cell receptor beta chains from one sample, sequenced in a study of T cells after yellow fever vaccination. TCRdb analysed the 5' RACE reads with MiXCR anew, one entry per CDR3 protein. The data contain about 340,000 distinct CDR3 sequences, approximately 4.2% of them singletons. Sequenced material: PBMCs, taken 5 days after the yellow fever booster vaccination. Receptors were obtained from a man younger than 30 who received the YFV17D yellow fever vaccine. Each CDR3 is given with its conserved first and last residue. The D gene is left open where the match is weak. Rows may omit the clone size; those that give it use once, few, many or a size class.

>many|TRBV7-9|TRBJ1-6|.
TGTGCCAGCAGCTTAGGGTTGGGAGTTAATTCACCCCTCCACTTT
CASSLGLGVNSPLHF
>.|TRBV4-1|TRBJ2-2|.
TGCGCCAGCAGCCAACCCCGGGCAGCGAACACCGGGGAGCTGTTTTTT
CASSQPRAANTGELFF
>many|TRBV7-6|TRBJ1-3|.
TGTGCCAGCAGAGGGGGTTCGGACACCATATATTTT
CASRGGSDTIYF
>.|TRBV20-1|TRBJ2-1|.
TGCAGTGCCAGACTGGGGGGGGCAAGGTTTGAGCAGTTCTTC
CSARLGGARFEQFF
>few|TRBV5-1|TRBJ2-5|.
TGCGCCAGCAGCTTTCTGGGGCGTGGAGAGACCCAGTACTTC
CASSFLGRGETQYF
>few|TRBV12-3/TRBV12-4|TRBJ2-5|.
TGTGCCAGCAGTTTACGGCCCCCTCAAGAGACCCAGTACTTC
CASSLRPPQETQYF
>.|TRBV29-1|TRBJ2-1|.
TGCAGCGCCTCGACGGATAATGAGCAGTTCTTC
CSASTDNEQFF
>.|TRBV19|TRBJ2-3|TRBD2
TGTGCCAGTATTCCCTCGGGGCGGGGGTTCGATACGCAGTATTTT
CASIPSGRGFDTQYF
>.|TRBV12-3/TRBV12-4|TRBJ1-1|TRBD1
TGTGCCAGCAGTCCGGGACAGGGGCTGAACACTGAAGCTTTCTTT
CASSPGQGLNTEAFF
>few|TRBV20-1|TRBJ2-3|TRBD2
TGCAGTCACAGAGCGGCGCGGGGGGCCGGAGATACGCAGTATTTT
CSHRAARGAGDTQYF
>.|TRBV5-1|TRBJ2-3|.
TGCGCCAGCAGCTTGGCCCTCAGCACAGATACGCAGTATTTT
CASSLALSTDTQYF
>many|TRBV5-1|TRBJ2-1|.
TGCGCCAGCAGATCAGGGCCGTACAATGAGCAGTTCTTC
CASRSGPYNEQFF
>.|TRBV29-1|TRBJ2-1|.
TGCAGCGTTACAGTAGTCTCCTACAATGAGCAGTTCTTC
CSVTVVSYNEQFF
>.|TRBV19|TRBJ1-2|.
TGTGCCAGTAAGAAGGGCGTGGAAGGCTACACCTTC
CASKKGVEGYTF
>few|TRBV5-1|TRBJ1-5|.
TGCGCCAGCAGCTTGGGTCCGGGATCCAGCAATCAGCCCCAGCATTTT
CASSLGPGSSNQPQHF
>.|TRBV20-1|TRBJ1-1|.
TGCAGTGCCAGAGAGGGGATTATTGGAACTGAAGCTTTCTTT
CSAREGIIGTEAFF
>many|TRBV19|TRBJ2-3|.
TGTGCCAGTGGTGGGGCAGGCGAGTTGGCAGATACGCAGTATTTT
CASGGAGELADTQYF
>few|TRBV7-2|TRBJ1-2|.
TGTGCCAGCAGCTTAGGTTCCAATGGCTACACCTTC
CASSLGSNGYTF
>many|TRBV5-1|TRBJ2-3|TRBD1
TGCGCCAGCAGCTCCCAGGGGGCAGAAGATACGCAGTATTTT
CASSSQGAEDTQYF
>many|TRBV7-6|TRBJ1-5|.
TGTGCCAGCAGCCAGACAGGTTTCGGTCAGCCCCAGCATTTT
CASSQTGFGQPQHF
>.|TRBV2|TRBJ1-4|.
TGTGCCAGCAGCCGATACGGGGGTGAGGAAAAACTGTTTTTT
CASSRYGGEEKLFF
>many|TRBV4-3|TRBJ2-3|.
TGCGCCAGCAGCCAAGTGCTCCTAGAGGGCACAGATACGCAGTATTTT
CASSQVLLEGTDTQYF
>few|TRBV12-3/TRBV12-4|TRBJ2-5|.
TGTGCCAGCAGCTCGAGGGCAGCTCAAGAGACCCAGTACTTC
CASSSRAAQETQYF
>many|TRBV7-3|TRBJ2-5|.
TGTGCCAGCAGCCGTGAGATCGAAGAGACCCAGTACTTC
CASSREIEETQYF
>many|TRBV6-5|TRBJ1-2|.
TGTGCCAGCAGTTTGGGGGGAGGGCCGTATGGCTACACCTTC
CASSLGGGPYGYTF
>few|TRBV12-3/TRBV12-4|TRBJ2-7|.
TGTGCCAGCAGCCCCCCGTTCCACGAGCAGTACTTC
CASSPPFHEQYF
>few|TRBV5-1|TRBJ1-1|.
TGCGCCAGCAGTATCCCGGGACCGACAGATAGGGCTTTCTTT
CASSIPGPTDRAFF
>many|TRBV2|TRBJ1-1|.
TGTGCCACCGGACGGGAGATTAAAGAAGCTTTCTTT
CATGREIKEAFF
>.|TRBV4-1|TRBJ1-2|.
TGCGCCAGCAGCCAAGTCTCCGGTGAGGGCTACACCTTC
CASSQVSGEGYTF
>.|TRBV6-1|TRBJ2-6|TRBD1
TGTGCCAGCAGAACCCGGACAGGGGAAGCTGGGGCCAACGTCCTGACTTTC
CASRTRTGEAGANVLTF
>.|TRBV4-2|TRBJ1-2|.
TGTGCCAGCAGCCAAGGAGGACAGAACTATGGCTACACCTTC
CASSQGGQNYGYTF
>.|TRBV6-5|TRBJ2-7|.
TGTGCCAGCAGGAGGGAGTACTTC
CASRREYF
>.|TRBV7-9|TRBJ1-1|.
TGTGCCAGCAGCTTCTCACATGAAGCTTTCTTT
CASSFSHEAFF
>few|TRBV5-6|TRBJ1-1|.
TGTGCCAGCAGCCGCAGGGAAGGATCGAACACTGAAGCTTTCTTT
CASSRREGSNTEAFF
>few|TRBV7-9|TRBJ1-5|TRBD1
TGTGCCAGCAGCCCTCCGGGACAGGGAAGGCCCCAGCATTTT
CASSPPGQGRPQHF
>.|TRBV19|TRBJ1-1|.
TGTGCCAGTAGTATGGGGTTGAGGGAAGCTTTCTTT
CASSMGLREAFF
>few|TRBV11-2|TRBJ2-1|.
TGTGCCAGCAGGGCCGGTGCGCGGAGCAATGAGCAGTTCTTC
CASRAGARSNEQFF
>.|TRBV7-2|TRBJ2-3|TRBD2
TGTGCCAGCAGCTTAGCGCGGGGGGGAGATACGCAGTATTTT
CASSLARGGDTQYF
>.|TRBV5-4|TRBJ2-3|.
TGTGCCAGCAGCCCGTCCGGGGGCGTGGATACGCAGTATTTT
CASSPSGGVDTQYF
>many|TRBV11-2|TRBJ2-1|.
TGTGCCAGCAGCTTAGACCAGGGAAGTGAGCAGTTCTTC
CASSLDQGSEQFF